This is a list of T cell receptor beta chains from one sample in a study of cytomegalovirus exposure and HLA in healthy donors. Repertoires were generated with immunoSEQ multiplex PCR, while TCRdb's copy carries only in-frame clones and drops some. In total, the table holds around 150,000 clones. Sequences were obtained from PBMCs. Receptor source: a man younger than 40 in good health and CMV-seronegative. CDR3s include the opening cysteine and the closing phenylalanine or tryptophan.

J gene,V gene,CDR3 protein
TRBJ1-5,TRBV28,CASSTNLGQPQHF
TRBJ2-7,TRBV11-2,CASSLDLSGRAYEQYF
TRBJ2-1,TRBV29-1,CSVGWTSGMYNEQFF
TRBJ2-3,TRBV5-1,CASSFGLGSDTQYF
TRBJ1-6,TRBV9,CASSPQGSVDNSPLHF
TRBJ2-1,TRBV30,CAWSGLAGGGEQFF
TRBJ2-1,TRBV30,CAWSAFGLAGVGSEQFF
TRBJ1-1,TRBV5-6,CASSFNFRRAGVTEAFF
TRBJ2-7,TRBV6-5,CASSGQGTSYEQYF
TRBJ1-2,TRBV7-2,CASSPTIEGRGGYTF
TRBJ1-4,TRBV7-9,CASSEETWGQLRAKLFF
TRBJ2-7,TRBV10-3,CAISPRTGGSYEQYF
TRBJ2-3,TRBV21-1,CASSKSQGYTDTQYF
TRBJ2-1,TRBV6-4,CASSRDSEGNEQFF
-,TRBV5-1,CASSLFQNRNSYEQYF
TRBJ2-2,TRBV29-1,CSVGRDTRGELFF
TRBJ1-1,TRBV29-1,CSAGQMNTEAFF
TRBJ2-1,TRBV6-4,CASSLSSGVPYNEQFF
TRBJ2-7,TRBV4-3,CASSQSWLADYEQYF
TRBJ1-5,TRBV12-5,CASGLPTGNQPQHF